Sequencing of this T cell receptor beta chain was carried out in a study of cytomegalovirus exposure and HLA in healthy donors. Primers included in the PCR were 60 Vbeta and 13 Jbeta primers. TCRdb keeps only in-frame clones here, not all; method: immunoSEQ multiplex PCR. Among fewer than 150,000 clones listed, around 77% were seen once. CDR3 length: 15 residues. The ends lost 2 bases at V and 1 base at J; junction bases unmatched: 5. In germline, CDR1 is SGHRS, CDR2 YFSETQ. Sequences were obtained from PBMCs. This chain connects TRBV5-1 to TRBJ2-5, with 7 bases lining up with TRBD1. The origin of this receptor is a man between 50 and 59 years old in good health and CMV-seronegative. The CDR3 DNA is TGCGCCAGCAGCTTCCTGACAGGGTTCCAAGAGACCCAGTACTTC. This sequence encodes CASSFLTGFQETQYF. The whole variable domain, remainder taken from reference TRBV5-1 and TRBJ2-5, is KAGVTQTPRYLIKTRGQQVTLSCSPISGHRSVSWYQQTPGQGLQFLFEYFSETQRNKGNFPGRFSGRQFSNSRSEMNVSTLELGDSALYLCASSFLTGFQETQYFGPGTRLLVL.